Below are 10 T cell receptor beta chains sequenced from a single sample in a study of OX40 agonist ivuxolimab in advanced cancers. Clones were read by immunoSEQ multiplex PCR, and TCRdb kept only the in-frame ones, dropping some. The profile shows tens of thousands of clones, about 87% of them singletons. Source: CD4+ or CD8+ T cells sorted from blood, taken in a trial of the OX40 agonist ivuxolimab. These receptors came from an adult with an advanced solid tumor such as melanoma, head and neck, liver or kidney cancer.

This clone occurred once. The chain links TRBV4-2 to TRBJ2-3; 9 bases match TRBD1. Germline CDR1 and CDR2: LGHNA and YNFKEQ. V shed 4 bases, J shed 6 bases, and the junction held 5 bases outside the gene matches. The CDR3 is 14 amino acids. The CDR3 DNA reads as TGTGCCAGCAGCCCACAGGGGGCTGATGATACGCAGTATTTT. It yields the protein CASSPQGADDTQYF.

This chain joins TRBV5-1 and TRBJ1-6, with 9 positions matching TRBD1. This CDR3 region has 17 residues. Germline V CDR1 and CDR2: SGHRS, YFSETQ. Unmatched junction bases numbered 16, after V lost 5 bases and J lost 10 bases. The CDR3 DNA reads TGCGCCAGCAGTCCTACCCCCGTGGGGACAGGGCGCTCACCCCTCCACTTT. The encoded protein is CASSPTPVGTGRSPLHF. The whole variable domain, remainder taken from reference TRBV5-1 and TRBJ1-6, is KAGVTQTPRYLIKTRGQQVTLSCSPISGHRSVSWYQQTPGQGLQFLFEYFSETQRNKGNFPGRFSGRQFSNSRSEMNVSTLELGDSALYLCASSPTPVGTGRSPLHFGNGTRLTVT.

The J gene is TRBJ1-2, the V gene TRBV5-1, with D possibly matching TRBD1 (6 bases). The V gene lost 0 bases and the J gene lost 3 bases, with 12 bases spanning the gap. The CDR3 is 15 residues long. CDR1 and CDR2 from the germline V gene are SGHRS and YFSETQ. CDR3 residues: CASSLVPGVDYGYTF. Here the CDR3 DNA reads TGCGCCAGCAGCTTGGTTCCAGGGGTCGACTATGGCTACACCTTC.

This chain joins TRBV7-9 and TRBJ2-1, with 10 nucleotides matching TRBD2. This CDR3 is 15 amino acids long. CDR1 and CDR2 from the germline V gene are SEHNR and FQNEAQ (reference sequence). Germline trimming cut 5 bases from V and 6 bases from J; bases unmatched to any gene: 7. This CDR3 is CASSIPGLALNEQFF. CDR3 nucleotide sequence: TGTGCCAGCAGCATACCGGGACTAGCGCTCAATGAGCAGTTCTTC.

The chain has TRBV6-5 and TRBJ1-3; D is perhaps TRBD1 (5 bases). CDR3 length: 14 amino acids. The V gene's germline CDR1 is MNHEY and CDR2 SVGAGI. V lost 7 bases and J 4 bases, leaving 14 bases between the germline ends. The CDR3 protein is CASTRAGTGNTIYF. The DNA of the CDR3 is TGTGCCAGCACCCGAGCGGGGACGGGAAACACCATATATTTT.

V usage is TRBV5-6 and J usage is TRBJ1-5; no clear D gene. The V end was cut by 0 bases, the J end by 5 bases, with 6 bases between. This CDR3 is 13 amino acids long. CDR1 SGHDT and CDR2 YYEEEE come from the germline V gene. The CDR3 DNA reads TGTGCCAGCAGCTTGGGGAGTTATCAGCCCCAGCATTTT. It specifies CASSLGSYQPQHF.

CDR3 coding DNA: TGTGCCAGCAGCTTAGCGACTAGCGGGATATACGAGCAGTACTTC. As protein: CASSLATSGIYEQYF. This sequence joins TRBV7-2 and TRBJ2-5, with 11 bases matching TRBD2. The J call may be wrong; the DNA end is better matched by TRBJ2-7. Germline loops: CDR1 SGHTA, CDR2 FQGNSA. The CDR3 is 15 amino acids.

The J gene is TRBJ2-7, the V gene TRBV6-4; 9 nucleotides agree with TRBD1. CDR3 size: 15 residues. The trim removed 6 bases at V and 1 base at J, leaving 7 bases unmatched. From germline, CDR1 is MRHNA and CDR2 SNTAGT. The CDR3 DNA reads TGTGCCAGCAGGAAGGACAGGGGTAGTTCCTACGAGCAGTACTTC. Translating gives CASRKDRGSSYEQYF.

The rearrangement joins TRBV14 to TRBJ1-2, with 9 bases lining up with TRBD1. The ends lost 6 bases at V and 2 bases at J; junction bases unmatched: 7. Germline-derived CDR1 and CDR2 are SGHDN and FVKESK. CDR3 size: 15 residues. In DNA form, the CDR3 reads TGTGCCAGCAGGCCGAGGGGGACAGGGAACTATGGCTACACCTTC. Amino acids: CASRPRGTGNYGYTF.

The chain has TRBV7-9 and TRBJ1-1, with 8 positions matching TRBD1. Trimming at V came to 4 bases and at J to 4 bases, leaving 17 bases not matched to a gene. The length of the CDR3 is 18 residues. CDR1 and CDR2 from the germline V gene are SEHNR and FQNEAQ (reference sequence). CDR3 DNA sequence: TGTGCCAGCAGCTGGGGGAATTACGTCAGGGGGCAAAGCACTGAAGCTTTCTTT. It specifies CASSWGNYVRGQSTEAFF.